The rows below give T cell receptor beta chains drawn from one sample of a study of T-cell reconstitution after alpha-beta-depleted transplantation in children. TCRdb itself ran the PCR reads through MiXCR, one entry per CDR3 protein. The data hold about 110,000 distinct CDR3 sequences, with approximately 6.4% observed a single time. This material consisted of PBMCs, mostly from graft donor cells, taken 360 days after TCRalphabeta/CD19-depleted stem cell transplant. The receptors were gathered from a male patient under 10 years old who had a stem cell transplant for acute lymphoblastic leukemia, so the T cells may come from the graft donor. The CDR3 runs from the conserved cysteine through the conserved F or W. D genes are given only for firm matches. The size of a clone is reported for some rows only, either as once, few or many, or as a class for expanded clones.

J | D | size | V | DNA | CDR3
TRBJ2-7 | . | few | TRBV20-1 | TGCAGTGCTAGGTGGGATTCATACGAGCAGTACTTC | CSARWDSYEQYF
TRBJ2-7 | TRBD2 | . | TRBV27 | TGTGCCAGCAGCCCCGGGGGGGGCCCCGAGCAGTACTTC | CASSPGGGPEQYF
TRBJ2-7 | . | many | TRBV2 | TGTGCCAGCAGTGATCGGGACGGACCCTACGAGCAGTACTTC | CASSDRDGPYEQYF
TRBJ2-2 | TRBD2 | many | TRBV20-1 | TGCAGTTCTAGAGTTTTAGCGGGGGCAGCCGGGGAGCTGTTTTTT | CSSRVLAGAAGELFF
TRBJ2-2 | TRBD2 | many | TRBV12-3/TRBV12-4 | TGTGCCACCGGGGGGGGAGAAACGACGGGCATAAACACCGGGGAGCTGTTTTTT | CATGGGETTGINTGELFF
TRBJ1-5 | . | many | TRBV7-6 | TGTGCCAGCAGCCCGACAGATCGGTATCAGCCCCAGCATTTT | CASSPTDRYQPQHF
TRBJ1-2 | . | many | TRBV29-1 | TGCAGCGTTGATAGGGGTTTATATGGCTACACCTTC | CSVDRGLYGYTF
TRBJ2-2 | TRBD1 | many | TRBV7-9 | TGTGCCAGCAGCCCCGGGACAGGGGGCACCGGGGAGCTGTTTTTT | CASSPGTGGTGELFF
TRBJ1-5 | . | . | TRBV6-5 | TGTGCCAGCAGTTACTCCGGTAGCAATCAGCCCCAGCATTTT | CASSYSGSNQPQHF
TRBJ2-7 | . | many | TRBV11-2 | TGTGCCAGCAGCAGGGCTGAGTACGAGCAGTACTTC | CASSRAEYEQYF
TRBJ2-7 | TRBD2 | many | TRBV10-3 | TGTGCCATCAGTGAGTTAGCGGGAGGGAGCTCCTACGAGCAGTACTTC | CAISELAGGSSYEQYF
TRBJ1-4 | . | . | TRBV7-9 | TGTGCCAGCAGCAAGGGACTCGGGGAAAAACTGTTTTTT | CASSKGLGEKLFF
TRBJ2-7 | TRBD2 | . | TRBV7-9 | TGTGCCAGCGCCCGCGGGAGCGCTTTCGAGCAGTACTTC | CASARGSAFEQYF
TRBJ1-5 | . | many | TRBV12-3/TRBV12-4 | TGTGCCAGCAGTCCCCGGGGGACGGATCAGCCCCAGCATTTT | CASSPRGTDQPQHF